The 25 T cell receptor beta chains presented below share a single source sample, sequenced in a study of blood T cell repertoires in COVID-19. Profiling relied on immunoSEQ multiplex PCR, and the TCRdb table lists in-frame clones only, not all of them. Found here are some 110,000 clones, about three quarters of them singletons; the top ten hold roughly 6%. Sequencing was carried out using peripheral blood. The receptors derive from a man older than 75 with COVID-19, enrolled during active disease.

The chain has TRBV15 and TRBJ1-1; D not resolved. Germline-derived CDR1 and CDR2 are LNHNV and YYDKDF (reference sequence). CDR3 length: 16 amino acids. Trimming took 0 bases from V and 2 from J, leaving 13 bases between them. CDR3: CATSRDRGQANTEAFF. In DNA, the CDR3 is TGTGCCACCAGCAGAGACCGAGGGCAGGCCAACACTGAAGCTTTCTTT. Combining the CDR3 with reference TRBV15 and TRBJ1-1 gives the whole variable domain DAMVIQNPRYQVTQFGKPVTLSCSQTLNHNVMYWYQQKSSQAPKLLFHYYDKDFNNEADTPDNFQSRRPNTSFCFLDIRSPGLGDTAMYLCATSRDRGQANTEAFFGQGTRLTVV.

The chain joins TRBV3-1 (or the pseudogene TRBV3-2) to TRBJ1-2, with D perhaps matching TRBD1 (6 bases). Germline lookup yields CDR1 LGHDT and CDR2 YNNKEL (reference sequence). Trimming took off 6 bases at V and 13 bases at J, with 21 bases between the two ends. This CDR3 spans 13 amino acids. CDR3 nucleotide sequence: TGTGCCAGCAGTCCCACAGGGATAGCGGGTCGCACCTTC. Protein product: CASSPTGIAGRTF.

This chain links TRBV27 with TRBJ2-2, with a tentative D call TRBD2 (6 bases). The germline V and J ends were trimmed by 3 bases and 4 bases, with 18 bases remaining between them. This CDR3 has 17 amino acids. CDR1 is MNHEY, CDR2 SMNVEV, per germline (reference sequence). CDR3 in amino acids: CASSLLAGGPGTGELFF. As DNA, the CDR3 is TGTGCCAGCAGTTTGTTGGCCGGAGGGCCGGGCACCGGGGAGCTGTTTTTT.

The V gene is TRBV7-9, the J gene TRBJ1-2; D not certain. The CDR3 consists of 15 residues. The V and J ends lost 1 base and 4 bases respectively, with 13 bases between them. Germline CDR1 SEHNR, CDR2 FQNEAQ (reference sequence). CDR3 sequence (DNA): TGTGCCAGCAGCTTAGTCGGATCGGCGGGCTATGGCTACACCTTC. This codes for CASSLVGSAGYGYTF. Full variable domain (remainder filled in from reference TRBV7-9 and TRBJ1-2): DTGVSQNPRHKITKRGQNVTFRCDPISEHNRLYWYRQTLGQGPEFLTYFQNEAQLEKSRLLSDRFSAERPKGSFSTLEIQRTEQGDSAMYLCASSLVGSAGYGYTFGSGTRLTVV.

This chain joins TRBV18 and TRBJ1-4; D might be TRBD1 (5 bases). Trimming removed 3 bases at V and 7 bases at J, with 12 bases between. The CDR3 has 14 amino acids. Germline V gene sequence: CDR1 KGHSH, CDR2 LQKENI. Written as DNA, the CDR3 is TGTGCCAGCTCACCGCAGGGCGTGGGTGAAAAACTGTTTTTT. As protein: CASSPQGVGEKLFF.

The chain is built from TRBV5-1 and TRBJ1-1; 10 positions agree with TRBD1. The CDR3 is made up of 13 amino acids. CDR1 SGHRS and CDR2 YFSETQ come from the germline V gene. The J segment lost 5 bases and the V segment lost 4 bases, leaving 2 bases of the junction unmatched. This chain's CDR3 is CASSGQGVTEAFF. The CDR3 DNA sequence: TGCGCCAGCAGCGGACAGGGGGTGACTGAAGCTTTCTTT. Together with reference TRBV5-1 and TRBJ1-1, the CDR3 gives the full variable domain: KAGVTQTPRYLIKTRGQQVTLSCSPISGHRSVSWYQQTPGQGLQFLFEYFSETQRNKGNFPGRFSGRQFSNSRSEMNVSTLELGDSALYLCASSGQGVTEAFFGQGTRLTVV.

The chain employs TRBV19 and TRBJ2-5; 7 bases line up with TRBD1. Germline V gene lookup returns CDR1 LNHDA and CDR2 SQIVND (reference sequence). The CDR3 runs 14 residues. V shed 5 bases, J shed 4 bases, and the junction held 7 bases outside the gene matches. The chain's CDR3 is CASSRQGKRETQYF. The CDR3 nucleotides read TGTGCCAGTAGTCGACAGGGAAAGAGAGAGACCCAGTACTTC.

This clone was observed a handful of times. The chain carries TRBV7-8 and TRBJ2-5, with D perhaps TRBD1 (6 bases). Germline V gene data show CDR1 as SGHVS and CDR2 as FQNEAQ. The CDR3 covers 13 residues. V was trimmed by 4 bases and J by 5 bases, leaving 11 bases between them. CDR3 protein: CASSSDRRETQYF. The CDR3 DNA reads as TGTGCCAGCAGCTCCGACAGGAGGGAGACCCAGTACTTC.

The genes are TRBV6-6 and TRBJ1-1; 9 bases are a match to TRBD1. V shed 6 bases and J 5 bases; nucleotides not matched to a gene: 7. This CDR3 is built from 14 residues. CDR1 is MNHNY, CDR2 SVGAGI, per germline (reference sequence). DNA of the CDR3: TGTGCCAGCAGACCACAGGGGGCCGGGACTGAAGCTTTCTTT. Amino acids: CASRPQGAGTEAFF.

The rearrangement uses TRBV18 and TRBJ1-2; D call uncertain. CDR3 length: 16 amino acids. Trimming shortened V by 3 bases and J by 5 bases, and 19 bases separated the two germline ends. The V gene's germline CDR1 is KGHSH and CDR2 LQKENI. In DNA form, the CDR3 reads TGTGCCAGCTCACCCGGGATTTCGGAAAAGGGATATGGCTACACCTTC. This codes for CASSPGISEKGYGYTF.

The chain employs TRBV29-1 and TRBJ1-2; D perhaps matches TRBD1 (5 bases). Looked up from germline, CDR1 is SQVTM and CDR2 is ANQGSEA. Trimming removed 7 bases from V and 8 bases from J, with 14 bases in between. This CDR3 spans 11 amino acids. The DNA for the CDR3 is TGCAGCGCCACGACAGTCACCGGCTACACCTTC. This gives the protein CSATTVTGYTF.

The rearrangement joins TRBV5-1 to TRBJ2-7; the match to TRBD1 covers 7 bases. V lost 6 bases and J lost 4; bases outside the gene matches: 13. CDR3 length: 15 amino acids. Looked up from germline, CDR1 is SGHRS and CDR2 is YFSETQ. CDR3 in DNA: TGCGCCAGCAATCTGGGAACAGGGGCGGTTTACGAGCAGTACTTC. Translating it yields CASNLGTGAVYEQYF.

The CDR3 region is CASSHRGYSNQPQHF. The CDR3 DNA reads TGTGCCAGCAGTCACAGGGGATATAGCAATCAGCCCCAGCATTTT. The rearrangement joins TRBV6-6 to TRBJ1-5, with 7 bases identical to TRBD1. The CDR3 is 15 amino acids. After removal of 5 bases from V and 0 bases from J, the junction contained 4 bases not matched to a gene. Germline V gene data show CDR1 as MNHNY and CDR2 as SVGAGI (reference sequence).

This clone was found a few times. The chain uses TRBV28 and TRBJ2-4; TRBD1 matches at 7 bases. V shed 6 bases and J 13 bases; nucleotides not matched to a gene: 15. Per the germline V gene, CDR1 is MDHEN and CDR2 is SYDVKM. The CDR3 contains 14 residues. The CDR3: CASSSRQGQGGQYF. CDR3 coding DNA: TGTGCCAGCAGCTCTCGACAGGGACAAGGCGGGCAGTACTTC.

V gene TRBV28 combines with J gene TRBJ2-3; TRBD2 might be the D (6 bases). Trimming left V 5 bases short and J 11 bases short, with 14 bases between. Per the germline V gene, CDR1 is MDHEN and CDR2 is SYDVKM. The length of the CDR3 is 12 residues. Written as DNA, the CDR3 is TGTGCCAGCAGTCTCTCCTTCGGGGGGCAGTATTTT. Its translation is CASSLSFGGQYF. Using reference TRBV28 and TRBJ2-3 for the parts outside the CDR3, the full variable domain is DVKVTQSSRYLVKRTGEKVFLECVQDMDHENMFWYRQDPGLGLRLIYFSYDVKMKEKGDIPEGYSVSREKKERFSLILESASTNQTSMYLCASSLSFGGQYFGPGTRLTVL.

The gene calls are TRBV29-1 and TRBJ2-2; 7 bases match TRBD2. V dropped 5 bases and J dropped 1; count of bases not matched to a gene: 4. The length of the CDR3 is 14 residues. Germline lookup yields CDR1 SQVTM and CDR2 ANQGSEA. CDR3 amino acids: CSVTRGRNTGELFF. CDR3 sequence (DNA): TGCAGCGTTACGCGGGGGAGGAACACCGGGGAGCTGTTTTTT.

The chain couples TRBV11-2 to TRBJ2-3, with TRBD1 matching 7 bases. V was clipped by 7 bases and J by 0 bases; unmatched bases: 7. This CDR3 is built from 15 residues. Germline CDR1 reads SGHAT; CDR2 reads FQNNGV. CDR3: CASTLGGSSTDTQYF. As DNA, the CDR3 is TGTGCCAGCACCCTAGGGGGCTCTAGCACAGATACGCAGTATTTT.

This sequence joins TRBV7-9 and TRBJ2-3; D is possibly TRBD2 (6 bases). The CDR3 totals 16 residues. V lost 5 bases and J 2 bases, leaving 17 bases between the germline ends. Germline V gene lookup returns CDR1 SEHNR and CDR2 FQNEAQ (reference sequence). The chain's CDR3 is CASSLSSGLITDTQYF. The CDR3 nucleotides are TGTGCCAGCAGCCTTTCAAGCGGGTTGATCACAGATACGCAGTATTTT.

The chain recombines TRBV19 with TRBJ2-1; TRBD2 matches at 10 bases. The J segment lost 1 base and the V segment lost 4 bases, leaving 4 bases of the junction unmatched. The germline gives CDR1 LNHDA, CDR2 SQIVND (reference sequence). CDR3 size: 16 residues. The CDR3 nucleotides are TGTGCCAGTAGTAAAGCGGGAGGGGGGTCCTACAATGAGCAGTTCTTC. The encoded protein is CASSKAGGGSYNEQFF.

The chain employs TRBV7-3 and TRBJ2-3; 9 bases fit TRBD1. Germline lookup yields CDR1 SGHTA and CDR2 FQGTGA. V shed 6 bases, J shed 5 bases, and the junction held 6 bases outside the gene matches. This CDR3 has 14 residues. CDR3 nucleotide sequence: TGTGCCAGCAGTAGACAGGGGGTGGGAGATACGCAGTATTTT. It codes for CASSRQGVGDTQYF.

The rearrangement joins TRBV18 to TRBJ2-1; 11 bases fit TRBD1. CDR1 KGHSH and CDR2 LQKENI come from the germline V gene. The V gene end was trimmed by 4 bases and the J gene end by 4 bases; junction bases not matched to a gene: 6. CDR3 length: 16 amino acids. The CDR3 spells CASSQSGTGGYNEQFF. The CDR3 DNA sequence: TGTGCCAGCTCACAATCCGGGACAGGGGGGTACAATGAGCAGTTCTTC.

J is TRBJ2-1 and V is TRBV13; 14 bases fit TRBD2. V shed 3 bases, J shed 8 bases, and the junction held 3 bases outside the gene matches. CDR1 and CDR2 from the germline V gene are PRHDT and FYEKMQ (reference sequence). The CDR3 is 15 amino acids. The CDR3 protein is CASSFGLAGGYEQFF. Here the CDR3 DNA reads TGTGCCAGCAGCTTCGGACTAGCGGGAGGTTATGAGCAGTTCTTC.

The genes are TRBV7-8 and TRBJ2-1, with D maybe TRBD2 (6 bases). CDR1 is SGHVS, CDR2 FQNEAQ, per germline. The CDR3 runs 17 residues. Trimming pared 1 base from V and 5 bases from J, leaving 18 bases between. In nucleotides, the CDR3 is TGTGCCAGCAGCTTAGTAGCGGCCCTTTATAATGACAATGAGCAGTTCTTC. Translation gives CASSLVAALYNDNEQFF. The entire variable domain, with the rest obtained from reference TRBV7-8 and TRBJ2-1, is as follows: GAGVSQSPRYKVAKRGQDVALRCDPISGHVSLFWYQQALGQGPEFLTYFQNEAQLDKSGLPSDRFFAERPEGSVSTLKIQRTQQEDSAVYLCASSLVAALYNDNEQFFGPGTRLTVL.

This rearrangement joins TRBV4-1 to TRBJ2-3, with TRBD1 identical over 8 bases. This CDR3 comprises 15 residues. Germline CDR1 and CDR2: MGHRA and YSYEKL. With V trimmed by 1 base and J by 6 bases, 6 bases remained unmatched. Here the CDR3 reads CASSQVQGERDTQYF. In DNA form, the CDR3 reads TGCGCCAGCAGCCAAGTACAGGGGGAAAGGGATACGCAGTATTTT.

V usage is TRBV10-3 and J usage is TRBJ2-3; tentatively, D is TRBD2 (5 bases). The CDR3 is 16 amino acids. CDR1 and CDR2 (germline): ENHRY, SYGVKD. Trimming stripped 5 bases from V and 2 bases from J, with 17 bases between. In DNA form, the CDR3 reads TGTGCCATCAGTCGGACTCCGGAACTATACACAGATACGCAGTATTTT. It yields the protein CAISRTPELYTDTQYF.